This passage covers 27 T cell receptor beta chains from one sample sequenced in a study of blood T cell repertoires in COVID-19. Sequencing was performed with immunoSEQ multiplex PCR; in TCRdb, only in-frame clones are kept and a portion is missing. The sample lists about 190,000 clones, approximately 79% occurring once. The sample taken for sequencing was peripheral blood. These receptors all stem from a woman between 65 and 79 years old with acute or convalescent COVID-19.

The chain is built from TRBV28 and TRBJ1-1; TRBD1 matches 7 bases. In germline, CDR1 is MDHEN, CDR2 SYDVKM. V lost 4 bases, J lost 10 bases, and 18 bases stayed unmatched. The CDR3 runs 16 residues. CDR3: CASSSPTFLQQGLAFF. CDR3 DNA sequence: TGTGCCAGCAGTTCCCCAACCTTTCTACAACAGGGGTTAGCTTTCTTT.

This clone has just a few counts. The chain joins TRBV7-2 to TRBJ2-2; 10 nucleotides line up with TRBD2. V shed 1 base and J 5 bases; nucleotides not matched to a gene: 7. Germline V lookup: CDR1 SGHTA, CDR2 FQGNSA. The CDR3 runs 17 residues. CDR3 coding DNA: TGTGCCAGCAGCTTAGAGGCTAGCGGGAGATATACCGGGGAGCTGTTTTTT. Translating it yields CASSLEASGRYTGELFF.

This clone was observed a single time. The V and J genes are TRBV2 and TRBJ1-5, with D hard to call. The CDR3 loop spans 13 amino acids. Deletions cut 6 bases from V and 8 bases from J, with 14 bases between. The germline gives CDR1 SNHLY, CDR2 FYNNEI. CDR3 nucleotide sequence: TGTGCCAGCAGCCCCGGGATCTGGGAGCCCCAGCATTTT. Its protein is CASSPGIWEPQHF.

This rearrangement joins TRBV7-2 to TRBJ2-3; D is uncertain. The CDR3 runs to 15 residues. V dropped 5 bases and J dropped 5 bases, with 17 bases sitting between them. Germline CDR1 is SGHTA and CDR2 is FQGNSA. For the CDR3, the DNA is TGTGCCAGCAGCCCAGACACCCTCCTTGGAGATACGCAGTATTTT. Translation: CASSPDTLLGDTQYF.

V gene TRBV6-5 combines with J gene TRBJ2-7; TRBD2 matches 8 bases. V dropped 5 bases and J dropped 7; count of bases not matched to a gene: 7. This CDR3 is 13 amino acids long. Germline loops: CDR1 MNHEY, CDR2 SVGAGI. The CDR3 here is CASSIGLAQEQYF. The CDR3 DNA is TGTGCCAGCAGTATAGGACTAGCTCAGGAGCAGTACTTC.

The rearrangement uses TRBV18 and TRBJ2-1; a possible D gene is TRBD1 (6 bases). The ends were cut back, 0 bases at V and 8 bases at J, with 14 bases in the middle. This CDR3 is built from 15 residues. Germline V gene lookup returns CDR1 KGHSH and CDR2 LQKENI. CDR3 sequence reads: CASSPPVRGGDEQFF. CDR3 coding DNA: TGTGCCAGCTCACCACCGGTCAGGGGTGGAGATGAGCAGTTCTTC. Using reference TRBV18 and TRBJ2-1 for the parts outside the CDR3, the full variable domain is NAGVMQNPRHLVRRRGQEARLRCSPMKGHSHVYWYRQLPEEGLKFMVYLQKENIIDESGMPKERFSAEFPKEGPSILRIQQVVRGDSAAYFCASSPPVRGGDEQFFGPGTRLTVL.

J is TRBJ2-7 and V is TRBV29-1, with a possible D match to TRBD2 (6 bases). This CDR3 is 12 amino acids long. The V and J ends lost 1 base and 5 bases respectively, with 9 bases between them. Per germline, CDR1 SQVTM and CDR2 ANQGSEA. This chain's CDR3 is CSVEVTGDEQYF. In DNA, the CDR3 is TGCAGCGTTGAAGTTACGGGGGACGAGCAGTACTTC.

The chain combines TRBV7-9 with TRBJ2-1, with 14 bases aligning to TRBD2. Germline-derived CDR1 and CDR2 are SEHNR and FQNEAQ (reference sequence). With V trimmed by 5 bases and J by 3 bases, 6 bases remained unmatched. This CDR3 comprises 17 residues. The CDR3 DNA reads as TGTGCCAGCAGCGCCGGGACTAGCGGGAGTGGCTACAATGAGCAGTTCTTC. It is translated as CASSAGTSGSGYNEQFF.

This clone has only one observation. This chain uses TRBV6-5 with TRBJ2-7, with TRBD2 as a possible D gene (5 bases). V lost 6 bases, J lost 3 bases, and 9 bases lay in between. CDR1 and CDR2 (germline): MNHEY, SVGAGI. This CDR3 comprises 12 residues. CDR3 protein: CASRGDYYEQYF. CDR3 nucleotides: TGTGCCAGCAGGGGAGACTACTACGAGCAGTACTTC.

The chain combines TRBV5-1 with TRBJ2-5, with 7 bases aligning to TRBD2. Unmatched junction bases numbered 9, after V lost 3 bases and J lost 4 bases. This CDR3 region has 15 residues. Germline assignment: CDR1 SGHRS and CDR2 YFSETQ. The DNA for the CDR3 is TGCGCCAGCAGCTCCGCGGGAGTCAGTGGAGAGACCCAGTACTTC. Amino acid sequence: CASSSAGVSGETQYF.

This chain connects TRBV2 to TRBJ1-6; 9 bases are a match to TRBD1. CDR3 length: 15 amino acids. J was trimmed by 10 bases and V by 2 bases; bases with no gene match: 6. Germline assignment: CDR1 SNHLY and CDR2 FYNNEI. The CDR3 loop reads CASSETRGQGSPLHF. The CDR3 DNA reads TGTGCCAGCAGTGAAACACGGGGACAGGGCTCACCCCTCCACTTT.

CDR3 amino acids: CASGSLDTNYGYTF. In DNA form, the CDR3 reads TGTGCTAGTGGTTCACTAGACACCAACTATGGCTACACCTTC. V is TRBV12-5 and J is TRBJ1-2; unclear D gene. CDR1 LGHNT and CDR2 FRNRAP come from the germline V gene. Trimming stripped 4 bases from V and 2 bases from J, with 11 bases between. The CDR3 extends over 14 amino acids.

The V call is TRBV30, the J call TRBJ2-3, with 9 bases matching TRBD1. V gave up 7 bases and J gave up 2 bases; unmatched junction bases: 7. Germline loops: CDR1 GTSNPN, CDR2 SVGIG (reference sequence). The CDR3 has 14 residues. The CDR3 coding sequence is TGTGCCTTAAACAGGGGGCGTCTCACAGATACGCAGTATTTT. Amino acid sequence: CALNRGRLTDTQYF.

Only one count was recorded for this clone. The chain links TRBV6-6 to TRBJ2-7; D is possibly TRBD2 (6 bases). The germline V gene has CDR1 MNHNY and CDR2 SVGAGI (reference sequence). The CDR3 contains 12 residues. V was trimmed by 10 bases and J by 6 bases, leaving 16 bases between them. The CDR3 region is CATRDLAFEQYF. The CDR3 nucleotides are TGTGCCACCCGGGACTTAGCGTTCGAGCAGTACTTC.

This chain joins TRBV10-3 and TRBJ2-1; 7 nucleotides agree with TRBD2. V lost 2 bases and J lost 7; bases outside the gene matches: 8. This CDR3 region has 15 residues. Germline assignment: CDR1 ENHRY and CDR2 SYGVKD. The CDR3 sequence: CAISEGSVAGNEQFF. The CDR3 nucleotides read TGTGCCATCAGTGAGGGTTCCGTAGCGGGTAATGAGCAGTTCTTC.

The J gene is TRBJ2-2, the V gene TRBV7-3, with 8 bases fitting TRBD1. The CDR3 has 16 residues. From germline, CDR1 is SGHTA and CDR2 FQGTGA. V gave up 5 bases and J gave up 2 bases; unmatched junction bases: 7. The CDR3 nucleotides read TGTGCCAGCAGCCCACCGGGGACAGGAAACACCGGGGAGCTGTTTTTT. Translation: CASSPPGTGNTGELFF.

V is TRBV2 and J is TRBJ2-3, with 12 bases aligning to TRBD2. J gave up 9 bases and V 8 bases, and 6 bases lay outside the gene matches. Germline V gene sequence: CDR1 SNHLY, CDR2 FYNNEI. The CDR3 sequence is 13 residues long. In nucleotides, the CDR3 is TGTGCCAGCGATACTAGCGGGAGGAGAACGCAGTATTTT. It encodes CASDTSGRRTQYF.

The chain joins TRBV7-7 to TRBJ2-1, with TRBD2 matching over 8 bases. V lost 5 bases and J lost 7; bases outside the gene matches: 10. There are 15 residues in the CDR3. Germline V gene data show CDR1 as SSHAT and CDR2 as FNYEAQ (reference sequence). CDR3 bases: TGTGCCAGCAGCCCCGGGACTAGTCTCTTTAATGAGCAGTTCTTC. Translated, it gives CASSPGTSLFNEQFF.

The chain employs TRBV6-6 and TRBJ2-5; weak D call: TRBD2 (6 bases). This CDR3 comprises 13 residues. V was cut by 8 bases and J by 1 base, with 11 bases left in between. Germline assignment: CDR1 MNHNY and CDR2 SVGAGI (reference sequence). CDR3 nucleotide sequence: TGTGCCAGCCAACGGGAGAGCCAAGAGACCCAGTACTTC. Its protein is CASQRESQETQYF.

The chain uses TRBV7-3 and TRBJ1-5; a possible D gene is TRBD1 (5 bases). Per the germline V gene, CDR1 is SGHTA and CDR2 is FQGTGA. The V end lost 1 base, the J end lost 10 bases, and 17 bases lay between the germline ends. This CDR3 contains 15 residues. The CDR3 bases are TGTGCCAGCAGCTTAAGAGGCGACGCGGGGGACCCCCAGCATTTT. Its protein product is CASSLRGDAGDPQHF.

The CDR3 reads CAWSVGLTYEQYF. CDR3 coding DNA: TGTGCCTGGAGTGTGGGGCTCACCTACGAGCAGTACTTC. The chain links TRBV30 to TRBJ2-7, with D perhaps matching TRBD1 (5 bases). Trimming shortened V by 0 bases and J by 2 bases, and 8 bases separated the two germline ends. The germline gives CDR1 GTSNPN, CDR2 SVGIG (reference sequence). The CDR3 runs 13 residues. Looking up the rest from reference TRBV30 and TRBJ2-7 gives the full variable domain: SQTIHQWPATLVQPVGSPLSLECTVEGTSNPNLYWYRQAAGRGLQLLFYSVGIGQISSEVPQNLSASRPQDRQFILSSKKLLLSDSGFYLCAWSVGLTYEQYFGPGTRLTVT.

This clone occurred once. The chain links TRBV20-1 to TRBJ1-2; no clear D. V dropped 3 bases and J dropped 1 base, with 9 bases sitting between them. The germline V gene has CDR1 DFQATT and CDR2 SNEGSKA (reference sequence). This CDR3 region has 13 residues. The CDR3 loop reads CSASSGVNYGYTF. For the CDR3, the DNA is TGCAGTGCTAGTAGCGGGGTTAACTATGGCTACACCTTC.

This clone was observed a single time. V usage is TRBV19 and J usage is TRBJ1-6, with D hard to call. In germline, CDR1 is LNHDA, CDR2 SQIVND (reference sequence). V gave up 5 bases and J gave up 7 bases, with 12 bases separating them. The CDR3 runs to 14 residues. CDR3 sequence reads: CASSAFRLNSPLHF. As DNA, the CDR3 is TGTGCCAGTAGTGCCTTCAGGTTGAATTCACCCCTCCACTTT.

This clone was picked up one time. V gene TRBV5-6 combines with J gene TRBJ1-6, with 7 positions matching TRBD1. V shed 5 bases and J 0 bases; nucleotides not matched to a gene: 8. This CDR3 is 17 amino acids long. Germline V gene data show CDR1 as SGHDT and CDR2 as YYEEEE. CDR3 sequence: CASSRRQGSSYNSPLHF. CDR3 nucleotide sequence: TGTGCCAGCAGTCGAAGACAGGGCAGCTCCTATAATTCACCCCTCCACTTT.

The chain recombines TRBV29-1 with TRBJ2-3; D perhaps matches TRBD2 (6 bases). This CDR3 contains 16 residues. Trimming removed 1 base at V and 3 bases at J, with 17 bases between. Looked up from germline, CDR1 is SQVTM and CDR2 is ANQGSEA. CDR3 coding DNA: TGCAGCGTTGAAGGGCTAGCGAGGGTGGGGACAGATACGCAGTATTTT. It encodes CSVEGLARVGTDTQYF.

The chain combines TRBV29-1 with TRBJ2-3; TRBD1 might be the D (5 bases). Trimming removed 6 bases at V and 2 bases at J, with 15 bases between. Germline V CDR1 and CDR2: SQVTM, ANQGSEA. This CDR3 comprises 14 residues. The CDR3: CSVREGATTDTQYF. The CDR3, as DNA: TGCAGCGTGAGAGAAGGGGCAACCACAGATACGCAGTATTTT.

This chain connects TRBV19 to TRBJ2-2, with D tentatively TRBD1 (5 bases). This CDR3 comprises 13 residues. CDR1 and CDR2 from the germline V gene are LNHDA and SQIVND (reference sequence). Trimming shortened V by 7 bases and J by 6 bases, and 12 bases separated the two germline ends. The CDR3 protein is CASTRDRAGELFF. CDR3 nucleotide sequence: TGTGCCAGTACCAGGGATAGAGCCGGGGAGCTGTTTTTT.